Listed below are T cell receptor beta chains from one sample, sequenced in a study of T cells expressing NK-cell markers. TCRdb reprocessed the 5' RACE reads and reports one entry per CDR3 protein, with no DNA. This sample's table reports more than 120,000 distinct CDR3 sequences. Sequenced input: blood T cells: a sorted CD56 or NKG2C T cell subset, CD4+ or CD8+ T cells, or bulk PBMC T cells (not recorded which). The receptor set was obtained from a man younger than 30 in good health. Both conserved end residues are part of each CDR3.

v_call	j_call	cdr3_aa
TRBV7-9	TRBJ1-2	CASSLAPPGEGYTF
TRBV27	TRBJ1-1	CASSNSRNTEAFF
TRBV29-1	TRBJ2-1	CSVDGDGGSYNEQFF
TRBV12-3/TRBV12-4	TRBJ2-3	CASSPVGVTDTQYF
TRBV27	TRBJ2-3	CASSLSFSGGTSTDTQYF
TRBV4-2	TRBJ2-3	CASSQDFVTEETDTQYF
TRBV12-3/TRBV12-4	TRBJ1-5	CASSLGSSQPQHF
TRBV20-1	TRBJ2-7	CSATVLPVVSYEQYF
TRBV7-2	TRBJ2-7	CASSFGAFSYEQYF
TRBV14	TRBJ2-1	CASSQAPGTSEQFF
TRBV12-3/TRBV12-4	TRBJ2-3	CASSSTGGSDTQYF
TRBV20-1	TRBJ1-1	CSAIETGDNTEAFF
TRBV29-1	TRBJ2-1	CSVVPVDNPGDEQFF
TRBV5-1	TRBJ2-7	CASSTGVESNYEQYF
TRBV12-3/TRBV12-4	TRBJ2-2	CASSLTSSGTGELFF
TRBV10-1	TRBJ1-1	CASSETVENTEAFF
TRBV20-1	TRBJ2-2	CSARSDREPGELFF
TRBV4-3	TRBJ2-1	CASSQDGLSYNEQFF
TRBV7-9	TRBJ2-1	CASSRGARGLNEQFF
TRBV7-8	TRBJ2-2	CASSLGWDRVDGELFF
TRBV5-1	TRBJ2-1	CASSLGGPGDEQFF
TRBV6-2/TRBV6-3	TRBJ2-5	CASGTADPQETQYF
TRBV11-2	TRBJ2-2	CASSLPPFPMPNTGELFF
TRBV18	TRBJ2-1	CASSSDSANRQFF
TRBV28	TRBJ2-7	CASTDRVYEQYF